This T cell receptor beta chain was documented in a study of Graves' ophthalmopathy and Graves' hyperthyroidism. General study results and limits: Ophthalmopathy could be told apart from stable hyperthyroidism by a 13-signature model (87.88% sensitivity, around 79% specificity).

CDR3 regions of TCR beta were amplified from RNA transcripts. The library came from an HTBI-primed first-round RT-PCR and a second-round multiplex PCR. Each CDR3 protein is one row after TCRdb ran MiXCR on the multiplex PCR reads. The data contain 230,000 or so distinct CDR3 sequences, approximately 42% of them seen just once; the ten biggest clones take up less than 50%. Symptoms, serum thyroxine and TRAb, thyroid ultrasound, and orbital computed tomography formed the diagnostic basis. A note on this clonotype: Its target is unknown.

CDR1 DFQATT and CDR2 SNEGSKA come from the germline V gene (reference sequence). V lost 4 bases to trimming and J lost 7 bases; unmatched junction nucleotides: 10. This CDR3 is built from 13 residues. The rearrangement links TRBV20-1 to TRBJ2-7, with 7 bases fitting TRBD1. The clonotype was recovered from an adult man with Graves' ophthalmopathy. Specimen: peripheral blood. The DNA for the CDR3 is TGCAGTGCTAAGACGGACAGGAGTTCTGAGCAGTACTTC. This translates into CSAKTDRSSEQYF.